Given below is one T cell receptor (beta chain) in context. The data are from a study of T cell changes during pregnancy in multiple sclerosis. The CDR3 loop spans 16 amino acids. The V gene end was trimmed by 4 bases and the J gene end by 6 bases; junction bases not matched to a gene: 9. Germline CDR1 reads KGHSH; CDR2 reads LQKENI. Data came from immunoSEQ multiplex PCR; TCRdb stores just in-frame clones and leaves some out. Of tens of thousands of clones listed, 70% to 90% are singletons. Sequencing was performed on peripheral blood, taken before pregnancy. The chain combines TRBV18 with TRBJ1-4, with 9 bases aligning to TRBD1. The origin of this receptor is a female donor with multiple sclerosis, enrolled in a pregnancy study. The CDR3 region is CASSRNPGQGHEKLFF. CDR3 DNA: TGTGCCAGCTCACGGAACCCTGGACAGGGGCATGAAAAACTGTTTTTT. Drawing the rest from reference TRBV18 and TRBJ1-4, the complete variable domain is NAGVMQNPRHLVRRRGQEARLRCSPMKGHSHVYWYRQLPEEGLKFMVYLQKENIIDESGMPKERFSAEFPKEGPSILRIQQVVRGDSAAYFCASSRNPGQGHEKLFFGSGTQLSVL.